The subject of this entry is one TCR beta chain. Its matching antigen is unknown. CDR3 length equals 18 residues. From germline, CDR1 is SGDLS and CDR2 YYNGEE. Trimming took off 1 base at V and 3 bases at J, with 21 bases between the two ends. 5'RACE template switching added a universal primer site and UMIs to TCR cDNA. TCRdb analysed the 5' RACE reads with MiXCR anew, one entry per CDR3 protein. The sample lists a few hundred thousand distinct CDR3 sequences; 6% to 7.5% were seen once. This entry is derived from a study of T cells after yellow fever vaccination. Study information: Fractions low in cell number were prepared with SMART-Seq v4 Ultra Low Input. Whole-study findings and limits: Re-detected after boosting: most primary clones, around 97% of CD4 and roughly 88% of CD8. Weaker overall was a secondary response that nonetheless peaked faster, on day 5 versus 15.

The input for sequencing was CD4+ T cells sorted from PBMCs, taken 15 days after the yellow fever booster vaccination. The source is a young man who received the YFV17D yellow fever vaccine. The J gene is TRBJ2-3, the V gene TRBV9, with D perhaps TRBD2 (6 bases). The CDR3 bases are TGTGCCAGCAGCGTACTCAGCGGAGGGGAACATCTTACAGATACGCAGTATTTT. Its protein is CASSVLSGGEHLTDTQYF.